The next 14 T cell receptor beta chains were all read from a single sample in a study of cytomegalovirus exposure and HLA in healthy donors. Researchers ran the PCR with 60 Vbeta and 13 Jbeta primers. Produced via immunoSEQ multiplex PCR; TCRdb's table is partial and in-frame only. The sample includes approximately 190,000 clones, 70% to 90% of them seen just once. The specimen was PBMCs. All receptors come from a woman under 30 in good health and CMV-seropositive.

The chain has TRBV4-1 and TRBJ2-7, with D tentatively TRBD1 (5 bases). CDR1 and CDR2 (germline): MGHRA, YSYEKL. The CDR3 totals 11 residues. The V gene lost 2 bases and the J gene lost 9 bases, with 8 bases spanning the gap. The CDR3 bases are TGCGCCAGCAGCCAACTAGGGGCGCAGTACTTC. This encodes CASSQLGAQYF.

This sequence joins TRBV29-1 and TRBJ1-1, with D possibly being TRBD1 (5 bases). Germline CDR1 reads SQVTM; CDR2 reads ANQGSEA. The CDR3 length is 13 residues. Trimming pared 3 bases from V and 3 bases from J, leaving 11 bases between. The DNA for the CDR3 is TGCAGCGTTGATCCGGGGGAGTACACTGAAGCTTTCTTT. Translation gives CSVDPGEYTEAFF.

The J gene is TRBJ1-4, the V gene TRBV14; D is unresolved. Germline lookup yields CDR1 SGHDN and CDR2 FVKESK. V gave up 5 bases and J gave up 6 bases, with 10 bases separating them. This CDR3 has 13 residues. The CDR3 DNA reads as TGTGCCAGCAGCGGCAGGCGACATGAAAAACTGTTTTTT. Its protein is CASSGRRHEKLFF.

In its sample, this clone is medium-sized. The chain carries TRBV6-5 and TRBJ1-1; D unresolved. CDR3 length equals 14 residues. Germline V lookup: CDR1 MNHEY, CDR2 SVGAGI. V was clipped by 6 bases and J by 0 bases, with 11 bases between them. The CDR3 coding sequence is TGTGCCAGCAGGCAACTCCCGGTGAACACTGAAGCTTTCTTT. Encoded protein: CASRQLPVNTEAFF.

The V gene is TRBV5-4, the J gene TRBJ2-3, with 8 bases aligning to TRBD2. Unmatched junction bases numbered 12, after V lost 4 bases and J lost 2 bases. CDR3 length: 17 residues. Germline CDR1 SGHNT, CDR2 YYREEE (reference sequence). The CDR3 loop reads CASSGQGLAGFTDTQYF. In DNA form, the CDR3 reads TGTGCCAGCAGCGGCCAGGGGTTAGCGGGGTTCACAGATACGCAGTATTTT. Complete variable domain (other parts from reference TRBV5-4 and TRBJ2-3): ETGVTQSPTHLIKTRGQQVTLRCSSQSGHNTVSWYQQALGQGPQFIFQYYREEENGRGNFPPRFSGLQFPNYSSELNVNALELDDSALYLCASSGQGLAGFTDTQYFGPGTRLTVL.

The chain uses TRBV30 and TRBJ2-1; no firm D call. V lost 7 bases to trimming and J lost 7 bases, with 14 bases between them. The CDR3 runs to 12 residues. Germline-derived CDR1 and CDR2 are GTSNPN and SVGIG (reference sequence). DNA of the CDR3: TGTGCCTCCGTTGACTGGCAGAATGAGCAGTTCTTC. Translating gives CASVDWQNEQFF.

V is TRBV4-1 and J is TRBJ1-5, with D maybe TRBD1 (6 bases). The CDR3 runs to 16 residues. Germline loops: CDR1 MGHRA, CDR2 YSYEKL. V gave up 1 base and J gave up 2 bases, with 12 bases separating them. DNA for the CDR3: TGCGCCAGCAGCCAAGCCCATAGGACAGGCAATCAGCCCCAGCATTTT. The encoded protein is CASSQAHRTGNQPQHF.

A word on this clone: At one of its ends the junction is not consistent with the germline gene, which may arise from a read error. This CDR3 is also generated by other DNA sequences in the sample. This chain joins TRBV14 and TRBJ1-6; D is unclear. The germline V gene has CDR1 SGHDN and CDR2 FVKESK. The CDR3 is 15 amino acids. The CDR3 sequence is CASSRSNSGNSPLHF. CDR3 DNA: TGTGCCAGCAGCCGATCTAACTCGGGAAATTCCCCCCTCCACTTT.

The gene calls are TRBV14 and TRBJ1-3; D gene uncertain. Germline V CDR1 and CDR2: SGHDN, FVKESK. The CDR3 is 16 residues long. V lost 3 bases and J lost 2, with 14 bases in between. The CDR3 sequence: CASSQRLPGAGNTIYF. The CDR3 region has the DNA TGTGCCAGCAGCCAGCGACTACCCGGGGCTGGAAACACCATATATTTT.

The chain has TRBV7-2 and TRBJ2-1, with 12 bases matching TRBD2. The ends lost 10 bases at V and 3 bases at J; junction bases unmatched: 4. The CDR3 sequence is 14 residues long. Germline V lookup: CDR1 SGHTA, CDR2 FQGNSA. As DNA, the CDR3 is TGTGCCAACCAACTAGCGGGGGGCTACAATGAGCAGTTCTTC. As protein: CANQLAGGYNEQFF.

This clone was seen a single time. The CDR3 is CASSDRDSPYGYTF. For the CDR3, the DNA is TGTGCCAGCAGCGACCGGGACAGCCCCTATGGCTACACCTTC. This sequence joins TRBV27 and TRBJ1-2; TRBD1 agrees at 7 bases. Trimming removed 6 bases from V and 4 bases from J; junction bases left unmatched: 8. This CDR3 is built from 14 residues. Germline V gene sequence: CDR1 MNHEY, CDR2 SMNVEV (reference sequence).

The V and J genes are TRBV30 and TRBJ1-2; unclear D gene. The germline gives CDR1 GTSNPN, CDR2 SVGIG (reference sequence). The CDR3 extends over 13 amino acids. The V end was cut by 0 bases, the J end by 2 bases, with 7 bases between. This chain's CDR3 is CAWSVGNNYGYTF. CDR3 coding DNA: TGTGCCTGGAGTGTGGGCAACAACTATGGCTACACCTTC. Combining the CDR3 with reference TRBV30 and TRBJ1-2 gives the whole variable domain SQTIHQWPATLVQPVGSPLSLECTVEGTSNPNLYWYRQAAGRGLQLLFYSVGIGQISSEVPQNLSASRPQDRQFILSSKKLLLSDSGFYLCAWSVGNNYGYTFGSGTRLTVV.

This clone was recorded once. The chain links TRBV7-8 to TRBJ2-5; TRBD2 aligns across 10 bases. The CDR3 length is 16 residues. Trimming took 0 bases from V and 2 from J; bases not matched to a gene: 3. Germline CDR1 reads SGHVS; CDR2 reads FQNEAQ. The CDR3 protein is CASSLASGGSQETQYF. CDR3 DNA sequence: TGTGCCAGCAGCTTAGCTAGCGGGGGGAGTCAAGAGACCCAGTACTTC.

Note on this clone: This sample also contains other DNA sequences that code for the same CDR3. The chain uses TRBV28 and TRBJ1-4, with 8 bases matching TRBD1. The CDR3 is 14 amino acids. The germline V gene encodes CDR1 MDHEN and CDR2 SYDVKM. Trimming removed 5 bases from V and 4 bases from J; junction bases left unmatched: 3. CDR3 DNA sequence: TGTGCCAGCAGTCTTGGACAGGGTAATGAAAAACTGTTTTTT. Protein sequence: CASSLGQGNEKLFF.